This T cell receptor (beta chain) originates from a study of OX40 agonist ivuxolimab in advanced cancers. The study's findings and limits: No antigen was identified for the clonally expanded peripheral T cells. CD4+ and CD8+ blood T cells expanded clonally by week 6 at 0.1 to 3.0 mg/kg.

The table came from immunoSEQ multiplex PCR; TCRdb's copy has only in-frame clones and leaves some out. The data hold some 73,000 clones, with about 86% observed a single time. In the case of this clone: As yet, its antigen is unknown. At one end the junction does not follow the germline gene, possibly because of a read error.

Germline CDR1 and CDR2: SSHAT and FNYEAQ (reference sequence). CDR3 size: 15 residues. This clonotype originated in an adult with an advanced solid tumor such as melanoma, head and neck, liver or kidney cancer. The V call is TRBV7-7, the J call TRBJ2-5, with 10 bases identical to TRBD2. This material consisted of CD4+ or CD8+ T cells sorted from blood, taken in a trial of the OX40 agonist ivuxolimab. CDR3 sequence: CASSHSGGAGETQYF. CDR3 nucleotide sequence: TGTGCTAGCAGCCACAGCGGGGGGGCCGGGGAGACCCAGTACTTC.